These 10 T cell receptor beta chains came from one sample sequenced in a study of T cells after posttransplantation cyclophosphamide. Clones were read by immunoSEQ multiplex PCR, and TCRdb kept only the in-frame ones, dropping some. Of 5,000 or so clones in the sample, approximately 94% were seen once. The material sequenced was CD4+ T cells sorted from bone marrow. The receptors here all came from a woman aged 55-70 years in good health, CMV-negative, and a related stem cell transplant donor.

The chain employs TRBV5-1 and TRBJ2-2; D perhaps matches TRBD2 (6 bases). The CDR3 is 14 residues long. The V end lost 3 bases, the J end lost 6 bases, and 12 bases lay between the germline ends. The germline V gene has CDR1 SGHRS and CDR2 YFSETQ. The CDR3 sequence: CASSSGLPSGELFF. In nucleotides, the CDR3 is TGCGCCAGCAGCTCGGGACTCCCGTCCGGGGAGCTGTTTTTT.

The chain recombines TRBV27 with TRBJ2-7; D unresolved. Trimming removed 6 bases at V and 9 bases at J, with 18 bases between. Germline-derived CDR1 and CDR2 are MNHEY and SMNVEV (reference sequence). The CDR3 loop spans 13 amino acids. The CDR3 DNA is TGTGCCAGCAGAAATACCGTAACAGCATTGCAGTACTTC. It is translated as CASRNTVTALQYF.

The chain combines TRBV6-1 with TRBJ2-7, with D perhaps matching TRBD2 (6 bases). The CDR3 is made up of 13 amino acids. The V end was cut by 2 bases, the J end by 9 bases, with 14 bases between. In germline, CDR1 is MNHNS, CDR2 SASEGT. The CDR3, as DNA: TGTGCCAGCAGTGAAAACGGCCTGGGGGGGCAGTACGTC. Protein sequence: CASSENGLGGQYV.

This chain links TRBV18 with TRBJ2-5, with D perhaps TRBD1 (5 bases). The germline CDR1 and CDR2 sequences are KGHSH and LQKENI. V was clipped by 4 bases and J by 5 bases, with 8 bases between them. There are 12 residues in the CDR3. CDR3: CASSRAGETQYF. The CDR3, as DNA: TGTGCCAGCTCACGAGCAGGGGAGACCCAGTACTTC.

A single count supports this clone. The gene calls are TRBV6-4 and TRBJ2-7; D gene uncertain. Looked up from germline, CDR1 is MRHNA and CDR2 is SNTAGT. CDR3 size: 15 residues. V gave up 7 bases and J gave up 6 bases, with 22 bases separating them. Here the CDR3 DNA reads TGTGCCAGCACCCTAAACCCAAAACCCCGCTCCGAGCAGTACTTC. It translates to CASTLNPKPRSEQYF.

The chain is built from TRBV9 and TRBJ2-7; weak D call: TRBD1 (6 bases). CDR3 size: 16 residues. Germline CDR1 is SGDLS and CDR2 is YYNGEE. The V end was cut by 4 bases, the J end by 2 bases, with 19 bases between. The CDR3 spells CASSPSTGKNAYEQYF. CDR3 nucleotides: TGTGCCAGCAGCCCATCGACAGGCAAAAATGCCTACGAGCAGTACTTC.

The rearrangement links TRBV6-5 to TRBJ1-6; D is undetermined. Trimming left V 2 bases short and J 9 bases short, with 11 bases between. The CDR3 is made up of 14 amino acids. Germline lookup yields CDR1 MNHEY and CDR2 SVGAGI. CDR3 in DNA: TGTGCCAGCAGTTACCAGGTTTACCGTTCACCCCTCCACTTT. Its translation: CASSYQVYRSPLHF.

The chain links TRBV27 to TRBJ1-4; D is perhaps TRBD1 (5 bases). Germline-derived CDR1 and CDR2 are MNHEY and SMNVEV (reference sequence). The CDR3 is 13 residues long. With 0 bases removed from V and 11 bases from J, the gap between germline ends came to 10 bases. The chain's CDR3 is CASSLSSGLKLFF. The DNA for the CDR3 is TGTGCCAGCAGTTTATCGTCAGGGCTGAAACTGTTTTTT.

The chain employs TRBV5-6 and TRBJ1-1; D possibly corresponds to TRBD1 (5 bases). The V end lost 0 bases, the J end lost 4 bases, and 10 bases lay between the germline ends. The CDR3 length is 14 residues. CDR1 is SGHDT, CDR2 YYEEEE, per germline. The CDR3 loop is CASSLVGGGTEAFF. The CDR3 DNA is TGTGCCAGCAGCTTGGTCGGCGGGGGCACTGAAGCTTTCTTT.

The J gene is TRBJ2-6, the V gene TRBV6-5, with 7 bases that match TRBD1. Per germline, CDR1 MNHEY and CDR2 SVGAGI. Trimming cost V 6 bases and J 2 bases; bases outside gene matches: 4. The CDR3 is 15 residues long. The CDR3 sequence is CASSRDRAGANVLTF. DNA of the CDR3: TGTGCCAGCAGCCGCGACAGGGCTGGGGCCAACGTCCTGACTTTC.